Each of the 20 T cell receptor beta chains below was sequenced from the same sample in a study of OX40 agonist ivuxolimab in advanced cancers. Using immunoSEQ multiplex PCR, the repertoire was profiled, and TCRdb retains in-frame clones only, with some absent. Of about 12,000 clones in the sample, nearly 80% are singletons; the top ten hold 25% to 30%. Sequenced here: CD4+ or CD8+ T cells sorted from blood, sampled in a trial of the OX40 agonist ivuxolimab. The receptors originated from an adult with an advanced solid tumor such as melanoma, head and neck, liver or kidney cancer.

V and J are TRBV6-5 and TRBJ2-7; 10 bases agree with TRBD2. V gave up 1 base and J gave up 3 bases; unmatched junction bases: 6. Germline V gene lookup returns CDR1 MNHEY and CDR2 SVGAGI. The length of the CDR3 is 16 residues. CDR3 nucleotide sequence: TGTGCCAGCAGTTACTTGGCAGGGACTAGCGACTACGAGCAGTACTTC. This translates into CASSYLAGTSDYEQYF.

The chain has TRBV6-1 and TRBJ2-3; D may be TRBD1 or TRBD2 (5 bases each). Trimming left V 3 bases short and J 1 base short, with 17 bases between. Germline V lookup: CDR1 MNHNS, CDR2 SASEGT. There are 17 residues in the CDR3. In DNA, the CDR3 is TGTGCCAGCAGTGAGCCTGGGGGACGGTCACGCACAGATACGCAGTATTTT. Translation gives CASSEPGGRSRTDTQYF.

This chain joins TRBV11-3 and TRBJ2-7, with D uncertain. Trimming pared 5 bases from V and 2 bases from J, leaving 10 bases between. The CDR3 loop spans 13 amino acids. CDR1 is SGHNT and CDR2 is YENEEA in the germline V gene. In DNA form, the CDR3 reads TGTGCCAGCAGCCCTCACCAGACCTACGAGCAGTACTTC. Protein product: CASSPHQTYEQYF.

This rearrangement joins TRBV7-2 to TRBJ2-3; D might be TRBD2 (6 bases). V lost 5 bases to trimming and J lost 2 bases, with 11 bases between them. Germline CDR1 SGHTA, CDR2 FQGNSA. This CDR3 has 14 residues. This chain's CDR3 is CASSKGLFTDTQYF. CDR3 nucleotide sequence: TGTGCCAGCAGCAAGGGACTGTTCACAGATACGCAGTATTTT.

Only a few counts were recorded for this clone. This rearrangement joins TRBV4-2 to TRBJ2-5; 8 bases are shared with TRBD2. Germline-derived CDR1 and CDR2 are LGHNA and YNFKEQ. The CDR3 is 16 residues long. J was trimmed by 5 bases and V by 5 bases; bases with no gene match: 13. The CDR3 DNA is TGTGCCAGCAGCGGGCGGTACGGGGGGGCCGAGGAGACCCAGTACTTC. This sequence encodes CASSGRYGGAEETQYF.

V and J are TRBV6-5 and TRBJ1-4; D uncertain. CDR1 MNHEY and CDR2 SVGAGI come from the germline V gene. The CDR3 spans 14 residues. V was trimmed by 5 bases and J by 5 bases, leaving 12 bases between them. The CDR3 region is CASSDTGSNEKLFF. CDR3 nucleotide sequence: TGTGCCAGCAGTGACACGGGCTCAAATGAAAAACTGTTTTTT.

The V call is TRBV9, the J call TRBJ2-1; TRBD2 might be the D (6 bases). The CDR3 is 15 amino acids. V lost 2 bases and J 2 bases, leaving 11 bases between the germline ends. Germline loops: CDR1 SGDLS, CDR2 YYNGEE. CDR3: CASSVSGAPYNEQFF. The DNA of the CDR3 is TGTGCCAGCAGCGTTAGCGGAGCCCCCTACAATGAGCAGTTCTTC. Full variable domain (outside the CDR3, taken from reference TRBV9 and TRBJ2-1): DSGVTQTPKHLITATGQRVTLRCSPRSGDLSVYWYQQSLDQGLQFLIQYYNGEERAKGNILERFSAQQFPDLHSELNLSSLELGDSALYFCASSVSGAPYNEQFFGPGTRLTVL.

The chain combines TRBV18 with TRBJ2-1; D is uncertain. From germline, CDR1 is KGHSH and CDR2 LQKENI. Trimming cost V 0 bases and J 4 bases, with 7 bases left between them. The CDR3 extends over 14 amino acids. The CDR3 sequence is CASSPPTAYNEQFF. CDR3 DNA sequence: TGTGCCAGCTCACCACCAACAGCTTACAATGAGCAGTTCTTC. Together with reference TRBV18 and TRBJ2-1, the CDR3 gives the full variable domain: NAGVMQNPRHLVRRRGQEARLRCSPMKGHSHVYWYRQLPEEGLKFMVYLQKENIIDESGMPKERFSAEFPKEGPSILRIQQVVRGDSAAYFCASSPPTAYNEQFFGPGTRLTVL.

V is TRBV29-1 and J is TRBJ2-3; 9 bases fit TRBD2. Germline V gene lookup returns CDR1 SQVTM and CDR2 ANQGSEA. The CDR3 has 14 amino acids. The J segment lost 0 bases and the V segment lost 6 bases, leaving 4 bases of the junction unmatched. In DNA form, the CDR3 reads TGCAGCGTACGTAGCGGGAGCAGCACAGATACGCAGTATTTT. It translates to CSVRSGSSTDTQYF.

The chain uses TRBV19 and TRBJ2-7; 8 positions match TRBD1. CDR1 and CDR2 (germline): LNHDA, SQIVND (reference sequence). The ends lost 0 bases at V and 3 bases at J; junction bases unmatched: 1. The CDR3 runs 14 residues. For the CDR3, the DNA is TGTGCCAGTAGTATAGAAGGACAGGGCTACGAGCAGTACTTC. Its translation: CASSIEGQGYEQYF. Filled out from reference TRBV19 and TRBJ2-7, the complete variable domain reads DGGITQSPKYLFRKEGQNVTLSCEQNLNHDAMYWYRQDPGQGLRLIYYSQIVNDFQKGDIAEGYSVSREKKESFPLTVTSAQKNPTAFYLCASSIEGQGYEQYFGPGTRLTVT.

This rearrangement joins TRBV27 to TRBJ1-6; D is perhaps TRBD1 (5 bases). Trimming removed 2 bases from V and 0 bases from J, with 8 bases in between. The germline gives CDR1 MNHEY, CDR2 SMNVEV (reference sequence). This CDR3 has 16 residues. The CDR3: CASSLMGVSYNSPLHF. DNA for the CDR3: TGTGCCAGCAGTTTAATGGGGGTCTCCTATAATTCACCCCTCCACTTT.

The J gene is TRBJ1-1, the V gene TRBV9, with D unclear. Germline V gene sequence: CDR1 SGDLS, CDR2 YYNGEE. The V and J ends lost 3 bases and 0 bases respectively, with 9 bases between them. There are 14 residues in the CDR3. The CDR3 bases are TGTGCCAGCAGCGAGGCGGGGATGAACACTGAAGCTTTCTTT. This codes for CASSEAGMNTEAFF.

This chain joins TRBV4-2 and TRBJ1-6; the D gene is possibly TRBD1 (6 bases). Trimming stripped 1 base from V and 0 bases from J, with 13 bases between. This CDR3 has 18 amino acids. Germline V gene lookup returns CDR1 LGHNA and CDR2 YNFKEQ. CDR3 coding DNA: TGTGCCAGCAGCCAAGTCGGTCAGGGGAGCTCCTATAATTCACCCCTCCACTTT. This translates into CASSQVGQGSSYNSPLHF.

The genes are TRBV27 and TRBJ1-5; 7 bases align to TRBD1. The germline V gene encodes CDR1 MNHEY and CDR2 SMNVEV (reference sequence). Germline trimming cut 6 bases from V and 7 bases from J; bases unmatched to any gene: 9. This CDR3 is 14 amino acids long. The CDR3 nucleotides read TGTGCCAGCAGGAGAACAGGGGAATACCAGCCCCAGCATTTT. Encoded protein: CASRRTGEYQPQHF.

The chain recombines TRBV5-4 with TRBJ1-1; D uncertain. CDR3 length equals 13 residues. Germline assignment: CDR1 SGHNT and CDR2 YYREEE (reference sequence). The germline V and J ends were trimmed by 1 base and 7 bases, with 11 bases remaining between them. CDR3 in DNA: TGTGCCAGCAGCTTGCTACCGGCAGATGAAGCTTTCTTT. Protein sequence: CASSLLPADEAFF.

The chain has TRBV10-3 and TRBJ1-6, with 8 bases fitting TRBD1. The germline CDR1 and CDR2 sequences are ENHRY and SYGVKD. J lost 4 bases, V lost 6 bases, and 2 bases had no gene match. This CDR3 is built from 14 residues. The chain's CDR3 is CAIRDRGYNSPLHF. CDR3 in DNA: TGTGCCATCAGAGACAGGGGTTATAATTCACCCCTCCACTTT.

V usage is TRBV12-2 and J usage is TRBJ1-5. TRBV12-2 is flagged as a pseudogene. The CDR3 contains 14 residues. CDR3 amino acids: CASRLMISNQPQHF. CDR3 DNA: TGTGCAAGTCGCTTAATGATTTCCAATCAGCCCCAGCATTTT.

The CDR3 coding sequence is TGTGCCAGTAGAAGGGACGGATACTCCTACAATGAGCAGTTCTTC. It encodes CASRRDGYSYNEQFF. The chain is built from TRBV19 and TRBJ2-1; D tentatively fits TRBD1 or TRBD2 (5 bases each). Germline loops: CDR1 LNHDA, CDR2 SQIVND (reference sequence). The CDR3 is made up of 15 amino acids. V shed 6 bases and J shed 0 bases, with 12 bases lying between them.

V is TRBV7-2 and J is TRBJ2-1; D uncertain. This CDR3 has 12 residues. V lost 8 bases to trimming and J lost 8 bases, with 13 bases between them. Germline values: CDR1 SGHTA, CDR2 FQGNSA. CDR3 region: CASSPSSYEQFF. As DNA, the CDR3 is TGTGCCAGCTCCCCCTCCAGCTATGAGCAGTTCTTC. Variable domain in full (rest from reference TRBV7-2 and TRBJ2-1): GAGVSQSPSNKVTEKGKDVELRCDPISGHTALYWYRQSLGQGLEFLIYFQGNSAPDKSGLPSDRFSAERTGGSVSTLTIQRTQQEDSAVYLCASSPSSYEQFFGPGTRLTVL.

This sequence joins TRBV7-6 and TRBJ1-1; 10 positions match TRBD1. From germline, CDR1 is SGHVS and CDR2 FNYEAQ. CDR3 length: 16 amino acids. The V gene end was trimmed by 2 bases and the J gene end by 1 base; junction bases not matched to a gene: 4. CDR3: CASSLWGQGPNTEAFF. In nucleotides, the CDR3 is TGTGCCAGCAGCTTATGGGGACAGGGGCCGAACACTGAAGCTTTCTTT. Full variable domain (rest looked up from reference TRBV7-6 and TRBJ1-1): GAGVSQSPRYKVTKRGQDVALRCDPISGHVSLYWYRQALGQGPEFLTYFNYEAQQDKSGLPNDRFSAERPEGSISTLTIQRTEQRDSAMYRCASSLWGQGPNTEAFFGQGTRLTVV.